This T cell receptor beta chain was recorded in a study of cytomegalovirus exposure and HLA in healthy donors. Healthy donors of bone marrow made up the group. In regard to this clone: Its target is not known.

V was shortened by 0 bases and J by 5 bases, with 10 bases between the two germline ends. CDR1 SGHNT and CDR2 YENEEA come from the germline V gene. The CDR3 extends over 15 amino acids. The study, taken as a whole, reports: The study listed approximately 170 cytomegalovirus-associated TCR beta chains. Later analysis reportedly placed an Asian-associated ancestry cluster below the roughly 700-donor mean in N-insertions.

The PCR made use of 60 Vbeta and 13 Jbeta primers. Profiled with immunoSEQ multiplex PCR; TCRdb holds only in-frame clones, not every one. The table has tens of thousands of clones, more than 70% seen once. The origin of this receptor is a woman between 35 and 50 years old in good health and CMV-seropositive. Sample: PBMCs. V gene TRBV11-3 combines with J gene TRBJ2-2; D may be TRBD1 (6 bases). The CDR3 bases are TGTGCCAGCAGCTTAGACAGGGGTTGGACCGGGGAGCTGTTTTTT. Translated: CASSLDRGWTGELFF. Filled out from reference TRBV11-3 and TRBJ2-2, the complete variable domain reads EAGVVQSPRYKIIEKKQPVAFWCNPISGHNTLYWYLQNLGQGPELLIRYENEEAVDDSQLPKDRFSAERLKGVDSTLKIQPAELGDSAVYLCASSLDRGWTGELFFGEGSRLTVL.